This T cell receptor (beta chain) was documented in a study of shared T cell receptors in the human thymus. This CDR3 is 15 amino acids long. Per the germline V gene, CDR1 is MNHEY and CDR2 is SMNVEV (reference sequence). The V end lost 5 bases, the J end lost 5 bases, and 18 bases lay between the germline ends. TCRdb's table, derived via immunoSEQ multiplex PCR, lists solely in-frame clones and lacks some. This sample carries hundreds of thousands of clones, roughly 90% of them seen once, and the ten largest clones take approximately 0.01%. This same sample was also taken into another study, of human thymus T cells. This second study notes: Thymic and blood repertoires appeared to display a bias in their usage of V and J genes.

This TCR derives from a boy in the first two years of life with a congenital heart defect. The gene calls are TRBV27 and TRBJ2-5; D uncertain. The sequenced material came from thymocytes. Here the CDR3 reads CASSLGPAGRETQYF. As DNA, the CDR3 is TGTGCCAGCAGTCTCGGCCCTGCAGGCCGGGAGACCCAGTACTTC.